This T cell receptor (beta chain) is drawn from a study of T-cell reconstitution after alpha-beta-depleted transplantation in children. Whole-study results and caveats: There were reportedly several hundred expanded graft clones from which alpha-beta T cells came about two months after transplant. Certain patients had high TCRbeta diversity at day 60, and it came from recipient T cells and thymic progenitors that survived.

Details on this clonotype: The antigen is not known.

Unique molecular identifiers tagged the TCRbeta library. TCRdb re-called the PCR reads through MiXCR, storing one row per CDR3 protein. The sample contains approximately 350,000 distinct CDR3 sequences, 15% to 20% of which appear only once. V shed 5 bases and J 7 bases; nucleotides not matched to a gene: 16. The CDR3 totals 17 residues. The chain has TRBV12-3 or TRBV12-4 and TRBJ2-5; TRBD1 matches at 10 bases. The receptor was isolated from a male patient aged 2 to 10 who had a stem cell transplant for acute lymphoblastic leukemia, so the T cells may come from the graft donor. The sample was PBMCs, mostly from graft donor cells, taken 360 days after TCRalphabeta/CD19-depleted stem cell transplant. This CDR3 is CASSTVKGTGDAVTQYF. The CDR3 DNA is TGTGCCAGCAGTACCGTCAAGGGGACAGGGGATGCGGTGACCCAGTACTTC.